Below, 18 T cell receptor beta chains from the same sample are listed, as sequenced in a study of T cell responses to AZD1222 COVID-19 vaccine. Only in-frame clones appear in the TCRdb table, and some are missing; sequencing was by immunoSEQ multiplex PCR. This sample carries approximately 150,000 clones, roughly 92% of them seen once, and the ten largest clones take 1.3% to 1.5%. The sample in question was peripheral blood, obtained on day 0 of AZD1222 vaccination. The source is an adult in good health.

This clone was observed a single time. The chain carries TRBV3-1 (or the pseudogene TRBV3-2) and TRBJ2-1, with 13 bases fitting TRBD2. The J segment lost 10 bases and the V segment lost 4 bases, leaving 4 bases of the junction unmatched. Germline V lookup: CDR1 LGHDT, CDR2 YNNKEL (reference sequence). This CDR3 is built from 14 residues. The CDR3 loop is CASSLGLAGAEQFF. The CDR3 nucleotides read TGTGCCAGCAGCCTTGGACTAGCGGGGGCCGAGCAGTTCTTC.

The chain is built from TRBV5-1 and TRBJ2-7, with 9 bases identical to TRBD1. Germline V gene lookup returns CDR1 SGHRS and CDR2 YFSETQ. After removal of 2 bases from V and 2 bases from J, the junction contained 5 bases not matched to a gene. The length of the CDR3 is 15 residues. The CDR3 coding sequence is TGCGCCAGCAGCTTCAGGACAGGGGAGACCTACGAGCAGTACTTC. As protein: CASSFRTGETYEQYF. Together with reference TRBV5-1 and TRBJ2-7, the CDR3 gives the full variable domain: KAGVTQTPRYLIKTRGQQVTLSCSPISGHRSVSWYQQTPGQGLQFLFEYFSETQRNKGNFPGRFSGRQFSNSRSEMNVSTLELGDSALYLCASSFRTGETYEQYFGPGTRLTVT.

V usage is TRBV5-4 and J usage is TRBJ2-6, with D maybe TRBD2 (5 bases). The CDR3 consists of 18 residues. Trimming removed 5 bases from V and 2 bases from J, with 20 bases in between. Per germline, CDR1 SGHNT and CDR2 YYREEE (reference sequence). The CDR3: CASRKSIPHGAGANVLTF. The CDR3, as DNA: TGTGCCAGCAGAAAATCTATACCCCACGGGGCTGGGGCCAACGTCCTGACTTTC.

V is TRBV28 and J is TRBJ2-3; TRBD2 matches 13 bases. The germline V gene encodes CDR1 MDHEN and CDR2 SYDVKM. CDR3 length: 17 amino acids. Losses at the gene ends were 5 bases for V and 1 base for J; bases not matched to a gene: 6. The CDR3 coding sequence is TGTGCCAGCAGTAGTTCCGGGACTAGCGGGGGCACAGATACGCAGTATTTT. Translation: CASSSSGTSGGTDTQYF.

V is TRBV19 and J is TRBJ2-7; possibly TRBD2 for D (6 bases). Per the germline V gene, CDR1 is LNHDA and CDR2 is SQIVND (reference sequence). With 7 bases removed from V and 3 bases from J, the gap between germline ends came to 19 bases. The CDR3 is 15 residues long. DNA for the CDR3: TGTGCCAGTACCCCTGGGGAGGCGGCACACTACGAGCAGTACTTC. It encodes CASTPGEAAHYEQYF.

The chain links TRBV5-1 to TRBJ2-2; 9 bases line up with TRBD1. The CDR3 is 15 residues long. Germline V gives CDR1 SGHRS, CDR2 YFSETQ. V dropped 6 bases and J dropped 6; count of bases not matched to a gene: 9. The CDR3 nucleotides read TGCGCCAGCACAGGACAGGGGTTCTCTTCCGGGGAGCTGTTTTTT. This gives the protein CASTGQGFSSGELFF.

This rearrangement joins TRBV5-1 to TRBJ2-2; 9 nucleotides line up with TRBD1. V lost 3 bases to trimming and J lost 6 bases; unmatched junction nucleotides: 6. Germline CDR1 reads SGHRS; CDR2 reads YFSETQ. This CDR3 spans 15 amino acids. CDR3 in DNA: TGCGCCAGCAGCTCGGGACAGGGTAACCCCGGGGAGCTGTTTTTT. Translating it yields CASSSGQGNPGELFF. Full variable domain (remainder filled in from reference TRBV5-1 and TRBJ2-2): KAGVTQTPRYLIKTRGQQVTLSCSPISGHRSVSWYQQTPGQGLQFLFEYFSETQRNKGNFPGRFSGRQFSNSRSEMNVSTLELGDSALYLCASSSGQGNPGELFFGEGSRLTVL.

The gene calls are TRBV4-2 and TRBJ2-3; TRBD2 aligns across 9 bases. Germline V gene sequence: CDR1 LGHNA, CDR2 YNFKEQ. The CDR3 has 15 amino acids. With V trimmed by 0 bases and J by 6 bases, 4 bases remained unmatched. In nucleotides, the CDR3 is TGTGCCAGCAGCCAAGAGCGGGGGGGCCGGGATACGCAGTATTTT. It encodes CASSQERGGRDTQYF.

This chain joins TRBV2 and TRBJ2-7, with D perhaps matching TRBD2 (6 bases). CDR3 length equals 14 residues. V shed 0 bases and J shed 3 bases, with 9 bases lying between them. The germline V gene has CDR1 SNHLY and CDR2 FYNNEI. CDR3 DNA: TGTGCCAGCAGTGAAGCTGGGGGACTCTACGAGCAGTACTTC. This gives the protein CASSEAGGLYEQYF. Based on the CDR3 plus reference TRBV2 and TRBJ2-7, the full variable domain is EPEVTQTPSHQVTQMGQEVILRCVPISNHLYFYWYRQILGQKVEFLVSFYNNEISEKSEIFDDQFSVERPDGSNFTLKIRSTKLEDSAMYFCASSEAGGLYEQYFGPGTRLTVT.

The V call is TRBV12-5, the J call TRBJ2-5, with TRBD1 matching over 9 bases. Looked up from germline, CDR1 is LGHNT and CDR2 is FRNRAP. V gave up 4 bases and J gave up 2 bases; unmatched junction bases: 5. This CDR3 region has 15 residues. Written as DNA, the CDR3 is TGTGCTAGTGGTTCCCTAGGACAGGGGCAAGAGACCCAGTACTTC. It yields the protein CASGSLGQGQETQYF.

V gene TRBV28 combines with J gene TRBJ2-7; D is unresolved. Trimming stripped 2 bases from V and 0 bases from J, with 5 bases between. Germline lookup yields CDR1 MDHEN and CDR2 SYDVKM. There are 13 residues in the CDR3. CDR3 loop: CASSLSFSYEQYF. CDR3 nucleotide sequence: TGTGCCAGCAGTTTAAGCTTCTCCTACGAGCAGTACTTC.

The chain recombines TRBV27 with TRBJ1-1; D is ambiguous. Germline V lookup: CDR1 MNHEY, CDR2 SMNVEV (reference sequence). V gave up 5 bases and J gave up 0 bases, with 10 bases separating them. The CDR3 totals 14 residues. CDR3 amino acids: CASSKRYMNTEAFF. The CDR3 DNA is TGTGCCAGCAGTAAGAGGTACATGAACACTGAAGCTTTCTTT.

This chain joins TRBV27 and TRBJ2-7, with TRBD1 identical over 9 bases. V gave up 6 bases and J gave up 1 base; unmatched junction bases: 7. This CDR3 has 15 residues. Per germline, CDR1 MNHEY and CDR2 SMNVEV (reference sequence). CDR3 coding DNA: TGTGCCAGCAGCAGCCCGGGACAGGGATCCTACGAGCAGTACTTC. Translating gives CASSSPGQGSYEQYF.

This chain links TRBV2 with TRBJ2-5; 7 positions match TRBD1. J lost 4 bases, V lost 6 bases, and 2 bases had no gene match. The CDR3 sequence is 12 residues long. Germline V lookup: CDR1 SNHLY, CDR2 FYNNEI. CDR3 protein: CASRRQGETQYF. CDR3 nucleotides: TGTGCCAGCAGGCGACAGGGAGAGACCCAGTACTTC.

This chain joins TRBV2 and TRBJ2-7; D may be TRBD2 (6 bases). CDR1 and CDR2 (germline): SNHLY, FYNNEI. The V end was cut by 4 bases, the J end by 6 bases, with 13 bases between. The CDR3 spans 13 residues. The CDR3 coding sequence is TGTGCCAGCAGTGTGGCGGAGGGGATCGAGCAGTACTTC. It yields the protein CASSVAEGIEQYF.

CDR3 amino acids: CASSAATSGGNEQFF. CDR3 DNA sequence: TGTGCCAGCAGTGCCGCGACTAGCGGGGGTAATGAGCAGTTCTTC. The chain couples TRBV6-4 to TRBJ2-1, with 12 bases aligning to TRBD2. The CDR3 extends over 15 amino acids. V shed 4 bases, J shed 7 bases, and the junction held 5 bases outside the gene matches. Germline assignment: CDR1 MRHNA and CDR2 SNTAGT.

The chain carries TRBV7-9 and TRBJ1-2, with D perhaps TRBD1 (6 bases). V was pared by 4 bases and J by 8 bases, with 23 bases between. CDR3 length: 16 residues. In germline, CDR1 is SEHNR, CDR2 FQNEAQ (reference sequence). The CDR3 DNA sequence: TGTGCCAGCAGCTCCTCGATTGGGACATACGAGGGGGGCTACACCTTC. This translates into CASSSSIGTYEGGYTF. Full variable domain (remainder filled in from reference TRBV7-9 and TRBJ1-2): DTGVSQNPRHKITKRGQNVTFRCDPISEHNRLYWYRQTLGQGPEFLTYFQNEAQLEKSRLLSDRFSAERPKGSFSTLEIQRTEQGDSAMYLCASSSSIGTYEGGYTFGSGTRLTVV.

V gene TRBV20-1 combines with J gene TRBJ2-7, with a tentative D call TRBD1 (6 bases). Trimming took off 3 bases at V and 7 bases at J, with 19 bases between the two ends. CDR3 length: 14 amino acids. The germline V gene has CDR1 DFQATT and CDR2 SNEGSKA (reference sequence). CDR3 sequence: CSASRSGAFEEQYF. DNA of the CDR3: TGCAGTGCTAGTAGGTCAGGGGCGTTTGAAGAGCAGTACTTC.